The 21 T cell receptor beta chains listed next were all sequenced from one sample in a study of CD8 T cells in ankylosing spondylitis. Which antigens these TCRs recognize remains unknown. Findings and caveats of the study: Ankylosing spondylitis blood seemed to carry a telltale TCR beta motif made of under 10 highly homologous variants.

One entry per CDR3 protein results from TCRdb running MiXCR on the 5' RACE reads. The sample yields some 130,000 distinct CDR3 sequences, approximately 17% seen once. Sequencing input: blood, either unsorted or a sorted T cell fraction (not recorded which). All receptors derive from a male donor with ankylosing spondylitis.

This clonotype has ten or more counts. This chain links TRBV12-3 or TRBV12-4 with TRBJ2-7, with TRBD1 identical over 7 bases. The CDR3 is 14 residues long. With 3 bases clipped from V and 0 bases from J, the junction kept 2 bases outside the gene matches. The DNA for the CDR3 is TGTGCCAGCAGTTTCTCAGGGGGCTCCTACGAGCAGTACTTC. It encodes CASSFSGGSYEQYF.

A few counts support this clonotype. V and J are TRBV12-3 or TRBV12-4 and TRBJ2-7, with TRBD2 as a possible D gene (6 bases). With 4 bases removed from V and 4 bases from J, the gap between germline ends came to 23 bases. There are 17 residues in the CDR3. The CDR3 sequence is CASSWTLTGAEGYEQYF. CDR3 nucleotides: TGTGCCAGCAGTTGGACCTTGACGGGAGCAGAGGGGTACGAGCAGTACTTC.

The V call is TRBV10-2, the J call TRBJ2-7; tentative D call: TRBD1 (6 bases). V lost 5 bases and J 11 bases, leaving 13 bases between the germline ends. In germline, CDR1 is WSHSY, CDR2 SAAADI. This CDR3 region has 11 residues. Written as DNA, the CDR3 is TGCGCCAGCAGTTCCGGGACAATGAAGTACTTC. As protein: CASSSGTMKYF.

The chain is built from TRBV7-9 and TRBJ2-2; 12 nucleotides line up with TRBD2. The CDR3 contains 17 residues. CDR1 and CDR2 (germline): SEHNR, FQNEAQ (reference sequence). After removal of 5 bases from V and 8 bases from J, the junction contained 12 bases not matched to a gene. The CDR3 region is CASSHETTSGSGGELFF. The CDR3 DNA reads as TGTGCCAGCAGCCACGAAACGACTAGCGGGAGCGGTGGGGAGCTGTTTTTT.

The CDR3 bases are TGCGCCAGCAGCCAAGAAGGCAGGGGGCTCGACGAGCAGTACTTC. Amino acid sequence: CASSQEGRGLDEQYF. The genes are TRBV4-3 and TRBJ2-7, with TRBD1 matching over 8 bases. Trimming took 0 bases from V and 5 from J; bases not matched to a gene: 6. This CDR3 is 15 amino acids long. Germline CDR1 reads LGHNA; CDR2 reads YSLEER.

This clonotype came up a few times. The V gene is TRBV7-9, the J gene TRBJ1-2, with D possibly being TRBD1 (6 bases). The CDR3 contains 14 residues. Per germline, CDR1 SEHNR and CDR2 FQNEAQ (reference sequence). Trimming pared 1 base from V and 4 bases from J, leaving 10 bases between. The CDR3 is CASSLEGGFYGYTF. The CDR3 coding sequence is TGTGCCAGCAGCTTAGAGGGGGGCTTCTATGGCTACACCTTC.

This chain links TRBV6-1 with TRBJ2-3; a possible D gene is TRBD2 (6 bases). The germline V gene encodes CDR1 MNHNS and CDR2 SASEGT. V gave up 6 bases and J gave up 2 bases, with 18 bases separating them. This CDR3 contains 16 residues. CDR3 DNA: TGTGCCAGCAGCCCCGGCCCAGCGGACTACACAGATACGCAGTATTTT. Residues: CASSPGPADYTDTQYF.

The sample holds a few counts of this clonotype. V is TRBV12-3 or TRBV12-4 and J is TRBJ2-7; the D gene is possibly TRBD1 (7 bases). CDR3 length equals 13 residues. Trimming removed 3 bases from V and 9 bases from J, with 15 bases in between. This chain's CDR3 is CASSFDRVGGQYF. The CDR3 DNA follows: TGTGCCAGCAGTTTCGACAGGGTGGGGGGGCAGTACTTC.

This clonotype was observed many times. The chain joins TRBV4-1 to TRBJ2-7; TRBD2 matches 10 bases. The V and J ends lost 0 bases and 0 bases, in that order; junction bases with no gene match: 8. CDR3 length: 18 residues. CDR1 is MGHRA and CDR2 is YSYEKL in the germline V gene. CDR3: CASSQDLGGTSVSYEQYF. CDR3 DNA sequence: TGCGCCAGCAGCCAAGATTTGGGAGGGACTAGCGTCTCCTACGAGCAGTACTTC.

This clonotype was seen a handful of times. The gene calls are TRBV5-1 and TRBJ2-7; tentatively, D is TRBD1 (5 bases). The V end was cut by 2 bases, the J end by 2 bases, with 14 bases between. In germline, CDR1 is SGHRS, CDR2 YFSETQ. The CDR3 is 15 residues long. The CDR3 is CASSFDADSPYEQYF. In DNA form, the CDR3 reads TGCGCCAGCAGCTTTGATGCCGACAGCCCCTACGAGCAGTACTTC.

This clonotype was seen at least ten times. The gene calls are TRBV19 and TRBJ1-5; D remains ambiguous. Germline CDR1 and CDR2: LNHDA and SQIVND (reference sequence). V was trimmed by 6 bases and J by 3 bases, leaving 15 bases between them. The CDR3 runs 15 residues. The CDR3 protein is CASRAPLGNNQPQHF. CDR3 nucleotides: TGTGCCAGTAGAGCCCCCCTCGGAAACAATCAGCCCCAGCATTTT.

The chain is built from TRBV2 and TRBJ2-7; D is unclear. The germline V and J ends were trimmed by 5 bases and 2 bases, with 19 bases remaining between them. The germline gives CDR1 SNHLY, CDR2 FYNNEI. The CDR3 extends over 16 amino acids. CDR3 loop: CASSPYSDLSTYEQYF. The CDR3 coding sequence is TGTGCCAGCAGTCCCTACTCGGACCTTAGCACCTACGAGCAGTACTTC.

The CDR3 loop is CSVGRDTGLEQYF. CDR3 bases: TGCAGCGTTGGGAGGGACACCGGTCTCGAGCAGTACTTC. V and J are TRBV29-1 and TRBJ2-7; TRBD1 or TRBD2 may be the D gene (6 bases each). Germline V gene lookup returns CDR1 SQVTM and CDR2 ANQGSEA. This CDR3 has 13 residues. V lost 4 bases, J lost 6 bases, and 16 bases lay in between.

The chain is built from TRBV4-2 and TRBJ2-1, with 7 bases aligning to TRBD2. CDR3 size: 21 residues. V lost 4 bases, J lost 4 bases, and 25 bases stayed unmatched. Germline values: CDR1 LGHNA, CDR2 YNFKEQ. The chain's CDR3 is CASSPQVGKSGTLTIYNEQFF. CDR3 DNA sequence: TGTGCCAGCAGCCCCCAAGTGGGGAAAAGCGGGACCCTAACGATTTACAATGAGCAGTTCTTC.

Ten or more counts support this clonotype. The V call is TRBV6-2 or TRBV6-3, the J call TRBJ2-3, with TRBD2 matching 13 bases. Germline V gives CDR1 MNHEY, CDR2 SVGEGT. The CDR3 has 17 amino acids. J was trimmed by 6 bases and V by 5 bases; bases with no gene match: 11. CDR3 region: CASSPGLAGENGDTQYF. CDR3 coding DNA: TGTGCCAGCAGTCCTGGACTAGCGGGAGAGAACGGGGATACGCAGTATTTT.

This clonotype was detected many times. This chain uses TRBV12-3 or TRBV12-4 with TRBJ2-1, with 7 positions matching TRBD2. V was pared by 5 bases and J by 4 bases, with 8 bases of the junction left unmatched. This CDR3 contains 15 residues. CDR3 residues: CASSLGGSGYNEQFF. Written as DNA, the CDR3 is TGTGCCAGCAGTCTTGGTGGTAGCGGGTACAATGAGCAGTTCTTC.

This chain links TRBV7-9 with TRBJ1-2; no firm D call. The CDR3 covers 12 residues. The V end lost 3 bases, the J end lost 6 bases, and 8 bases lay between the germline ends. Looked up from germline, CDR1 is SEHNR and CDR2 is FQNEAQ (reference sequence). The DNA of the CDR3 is TGTGCCAGCAGCTTTAAGGGCGATGGCTACACCTTC. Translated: CASSFKGDGYTF.

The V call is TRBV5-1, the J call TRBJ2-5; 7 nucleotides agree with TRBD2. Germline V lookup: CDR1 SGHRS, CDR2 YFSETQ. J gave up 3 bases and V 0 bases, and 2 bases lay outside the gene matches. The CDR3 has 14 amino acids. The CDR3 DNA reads TGCGCCAGCAGCTTGGGGAGCGGGAAAGAGACCCAGTACTTC. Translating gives CASSLGSGKETQYF.

Here the CDR3 reads CASSRYRGQETQYF. CDR3 bases: TGTGCCAGCAGCAGATACAGGGGGCAAGAGACCCAGTACTTC. The chain is built from TRBV7-6 and TRBJ2-5, with TRBD1 matching 8 bases. The CDR3 is made up of 14 amino acids. Trimming took 5 bases from V and 2 from J; bases not matched to a gene: 4. Germline V lookup: CDR1 SGHVS, CDR2 FNYEAQ.

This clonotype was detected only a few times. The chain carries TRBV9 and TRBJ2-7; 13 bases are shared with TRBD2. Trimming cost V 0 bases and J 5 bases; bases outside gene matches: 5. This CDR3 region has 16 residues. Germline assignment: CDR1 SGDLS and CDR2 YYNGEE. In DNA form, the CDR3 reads TGTGCCAGCAGCGTAGGGACTAGCGGGAGAATCCACGAGCAGTACTTC. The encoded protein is CASSVGTSGRIHEQYF.

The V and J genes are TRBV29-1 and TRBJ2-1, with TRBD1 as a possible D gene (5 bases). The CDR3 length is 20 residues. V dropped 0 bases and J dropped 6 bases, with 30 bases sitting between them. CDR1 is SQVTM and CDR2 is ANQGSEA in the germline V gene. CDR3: CSVEDLGPPTAQGVTNEQFF. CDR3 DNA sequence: TGCAGCGTTGAAGATCTCGGGCCCCCGACAGCCCAAGGAGTTACCAATGAGCAGTTCTTC.